A single sample gave rise to the 20 T cell receptor beta chains below, sequenced in a study of cytomegalovirus exposure and HLA in healthy donors. The PCR used 60 Vbeta and 13 Jbeta primers. Data came from immunoSEQ multiplex PCR; TCRdb stores just in-frame clones and leaves some out. The sample includes 130,000 to 150,000 clones, approximately 80% of them seen just once. Sequenced input: PBMCs. Every receptor here comes from a male donor in good health and CMV-seronegative.

This clone was seen only once. V is TRBV19 and J is TRBJ1-2; TRBD1 agrees at 9 bases. Germline V gene lookup returns CDR1 LNHDA and CDR2 SQIVND (reference sequence). CDR3 length: 13 amino acids. Trimming removed 9 bases from V and 7 bases from J; junction bases left unmatched: 9. CDR3 amino acids: CASRGQGNSGYTF. The DNA of the CDR3 is TGTGCCAGCAGGGGACAGGGTAATAGTGGCTACACCTTC.

This clone was detected only a few times. This chain joins TRBV18 and TRBJ1-1, with 11 bases identical to TRBD1. The CDR3 is 13 residues long. The germline gives CDR1 KGHSH, CDR2 LQKENI. J lost 10 bases, V lost 3 bases, and 4 bases had no gene match. CDR3 amino acids: CASSPDRGRRAFF. The CDR3 bases are TGTGCCAGCTCACCGGACAGGGGGCGAAGAGCTTTCTTT.

The chain couples TRBV6-7 to TRBJ1-3, with D unclear. TRBV6-7 belongs to the ORF category, with a function that is uncertain. CDR3 length: 14 amino acids. Trimming removed 2 bases at V and 4 bases at J, with 9 bases between. The DNA for the CDR3 is TGTGCCAGCAGTTACAAGCCGACAGGAAACACCATATATTTT. As protein: CASSYKPTGNTIYF.

The genes are TRBV10-3 and TRBJ2-2, with TRBD1 matching 8 bases. CDR3 length: 14 amino acids. J lost 5 bases, V lost 6 bases, and 5 bases had no gene match. Germline CDR1 and CDR2: ENHRY and SYGVKD. The CDR3 bases are TGTGCCATCAGGCCGGGACAGGCTACCGGGGAGCTGTTTTTT. Translation gives CAIRPGQATGELFF.

The CDR3 DNA reads TGTGCCAGCCAGGGCATAGATACGCAGTATTTT. Its protein product is CASQGIDTQYF. This chain uses TRBV6-5 with TRBJ2-3; D is possibly TRBD1 (5 bases). Germline V CDR1 and CDR2: MNHEY, SVGAGI. V lost 8 bases, J lost 5 bases, and 8 bases lay in between. The CDR3 has 11 amino acids.

The chain combines TRBV7-2 with TRBJ2-5; 7 bases agree with TRBD1. Losses at the gene ends were 3 bases for V and 1 base for J; bases not matched to a gene: 5. Germline V lookup: CDR1 SGHTA, CDR2 FQGNSA. This CDR3 spans 15 amino acids. CDR3 loop: CASSFNQGVQETQYF. The CDR3 nucleotides read TGTGCCAGCAGCTTCAACCAGGGGGTCCAAGAGACCCAGTACTTC.

This chain uses TRBV5-1 with TRBJ1-1; D unresolved. The ends were cut back, 2 bases at V and 5 bases at J, with 10 bases in the middle. Germline loops: CDR1 SGHRS, CDR2 YFSETQ. The CDR3 contains 13 residues. CDR3 loop: CASSLRGGTEAFF. In DNA form, the CDR3 reads TGCGCCAGCAGCTTAAGAGGAGGTACTGAAGCTTTCTTT. Drawing the rest from reference TRBV5-1 and TRBJ1-1, the complete variable domain is KAGVTQTPRYLIKTRGQQVTLSCSPISGHRSVSWYQQTPGQGLQFLFEYFSETQRNKGNFPGRFSGRQFSNSRSEMNVSTLELGDSALYLCASSLRGGTEAFFGQGTRLTVV.

The genes are TRBV7-6 and TRBJ2-7, with 12 bases that match TRBD1. Trimming at V came to 5 bases and at J to 5 bases, leaving 4 bases not matched to a gene. Germline CDR1 is SGHVS and CDR2 is FNYEAQ. This CDR3 has 14 amino acids. The CDR3 is CASSKGQGADEQYF. The CDR3 DNA follows: TGTGCCAGCAGCAAGGGACAGGGGGCAGACGAGCAGTACTTC.

The chain carries TRBV5-1 and TRBJ2-5; 8 bases align to TRBD1. This CDR3 contains 16 residues. Germline V gene data show CDR1 as SGHRS and CDR2 as YFSETQ. Trimming took 2 bases from V and 4 from J; bases not matched to a gene: 10. In DNA form, the CDR3 reads TGCGCCAGCAGCTTAGATGGACAGGGAATGGGAGAGACCCAGTACTTC. Protein product: CASSLDGQGMGETQYF.

This chain connects TRBV7-9 to TRBJ1-2; tentative D call: TRBD1 (5 bases). This CDR3 is built from 14 residues. Germline CDR1 and CDR2: SEHNR and FQNEAQ (reference sequence). CDR3 region: CAGDGDRYNRGYTF. CDR3 DNA: TGTGCGGGCGACGGTGACAGATACAACAGAGGCTACACCTTC. The full variable domain, completed using reference TRBV7-9 and TRBJ1-2, is DTGVSQNPRHKITKRGQNVTFRCDPISEHNRLYWYRQTLGQGPEFLTYFQNEAQLEKSRLLSDRFSAERPKGSFSTLEIQRTEQGDSAMYLCAGDGDRYNRGYTFGSGTRLTVV.

DNA for the CDR3: TGTGCCATCAGTGATGCGGGGGGATACAATGAGCAGTTCTTC. This encodes CAISDAGGYNEQFF. V usage is TRBV10-3 and J usage is TRBJ2-1; 8 bases are shared with TRBD2. CDR3 length equals 14 residues. CDR1 is ENHRY, CDR2 SYGVKD, per germline. The J segment lost 4 bases and the V segment lost 3 bases, leaving 2 bases of the junction unmatched.

The sample holds one count of this clone. The gene calls are TRBV10-2 and TRBJ1-2; tentatively, D is TRBD1 (6 bases). With 7 bases removed from V and 0 bases from J, the gap between germline ends came to 15 bases. The CDR3 runs 15 residues. Per the germline V gene, CDR1 is WSHSY and CDR2 is SAAADI. The CDR3 DNA follows: TGCGCCAGCACTGGGGGCCCCTCTACTAACTATGGCTACACCTTC. Protein: CASTGGPSTNYGYTF.

The chain couples TRBV10-3 to TRBJ1-2; D perhaps matches TRBD1 (5 bases). Germline CDR1 and CDR2: ENHRY and SYGVKD. The V and J ends lost 8 bases and 4 bases respectively, with 11 bases between them. The CDR3 loop spans 12 amino acids. As DNA, the CDR3 is TGTGCCATCGGTGGGGCCGGCTATGGCTACACCTTC. It codes for CAIGGAGYGYTF.

This chain connects TRBV5-5 to TRBJ1-1, with TRBD1 as a possible D gene (6 bases). This CDR3 region has 15 residues. CDR1 is SGHKS, CDR2 YYEKEE, per germline (reference sequence). The V end was cut by 0 bases, the J end by 3 bases, with 12 bases between. CDR3 DNA: TGTGCCAGCAGCTTGGATGGGAGGGGGGACACTGAAGCTTTCTTT. Encoded protein: CASSLDGRGDTEAFF.

The chain has TRBV7-2 and TRBJ1-2; TRBD1 agrees at 11 bases. Germline-derived CDR1 and CDR2 are SGHTA and FQGNSA. V dropped 2 bases and J dropped 5; count of bases not matched to a gene: 7. CDR3 size: 16 residues. The CDR3 sequence: CASSLNPGQGGYGYTF. In DNA form, the CDR3 reads TGTGCCAGCAGCTTAAACCCGGGACAGGGGGGATATGGCTACACCTTC.

In its sample, this clone was seen once. The gene calls are TRBV19 and TRBJ2-7; 10 bases align to TRBD2. V lost 10 bases to trimming and J lost 0 bases; unmatched junction nucleotides: 6. The CDR3 loop spans 14 amino acids. From germline, CDR1 is LNHDA and CDR2 SQIVND (reference sequence). In DNA, the CDR3 is TGTGCCACTAGGGAGCGGGGGGGCTCCTACGAGCAGTACTTC. Protein: CATRERGGSYEQYF.

In its sample, this clone was seen once. The rearrangement joins TRBV7-9 to TRBJ1-2; 7 nucleotides match TRBD1. Looked up from germline, CDR1 is SEHNR and CDR2 is FQNEAQ (reference sequence). Trimming took 5 bases from V and 8 from J; bases not matched to a gene: 8. The CDR3 has 13 residues. Here the CDR3 DNA reads TGTGCCAGCAGCCCAACAGGGGACGTAGGCTACACCTTC. Encoded protein: CASSPTGDVGYTF.

J is TRBJ2-2 and V is TRBV5-1; D is unclear. This CDR3 has 15 residues. The V gene's germline CDR1 is SGHRS and CDR2 YFSETQ. Between the trimmed V and J ends, which lost 0 bases and 1 base, there was a span of 7 bases. The CDR3 DNA reads as TGCGCCAGCAGCTTGGTATCAGGGAACACCGGGGAGCTGTTTTTT. Its translation is CASSLVSGNTGELFF.

V and J are TRBV6-1 and TRBJ2-2; unclear D gene. Per germline, CDR1 MNHNS and CDR2 SASEGT. This CDR3 comprises 13 residues. Between the trimmed V and J ends, which lost 9 bases and 1 base, there was a span of 9 bases. CDR3 sequence: CASTPGNTGELFF. Written as DNA, the CDR3 is TGTGCCAGTACTCCGGGGAACACCGGGGAGCTGTTTTTT.

This chain links TRBV28 with TRBJ1-2, with D tentatively TRBD1 (5 bases). This CDR3 region has 17 residues. V lost 3 bases and J lost 2, with 19 bases in between. The germline V gene encodes CDR1 MDHEN and CDR2 SYDVKM. The CDR3 protein is CASSFTGAGGINYGYTF. The CDR3 nucleotides are TGTGCCAGCAGTTTTACTGGGGCCGGGGGAATCAACTATGGCTACACCTTC.